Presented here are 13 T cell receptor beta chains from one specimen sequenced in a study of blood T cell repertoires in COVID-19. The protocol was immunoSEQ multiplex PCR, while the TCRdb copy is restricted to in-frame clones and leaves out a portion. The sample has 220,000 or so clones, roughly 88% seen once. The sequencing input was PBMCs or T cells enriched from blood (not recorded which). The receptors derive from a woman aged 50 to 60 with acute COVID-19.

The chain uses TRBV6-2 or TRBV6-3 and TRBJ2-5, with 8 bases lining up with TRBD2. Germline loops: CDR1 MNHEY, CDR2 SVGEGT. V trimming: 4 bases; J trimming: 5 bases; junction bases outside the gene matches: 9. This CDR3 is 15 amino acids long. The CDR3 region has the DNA TGTGCCAGCAGTTGGGGACTAGGGCCCGGGGAGACCCAGTACTTC. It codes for CASSWGLGPGETQYF.

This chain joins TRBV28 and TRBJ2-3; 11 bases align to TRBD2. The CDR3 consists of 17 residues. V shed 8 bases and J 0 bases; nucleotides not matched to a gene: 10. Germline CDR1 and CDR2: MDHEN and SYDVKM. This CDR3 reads CASPPTSGRSSTDTQYF. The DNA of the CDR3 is TGTGCCAGCCCCCCCACTAGCGGGAGAAGCAGCACAGATACGCAGTATTTT.

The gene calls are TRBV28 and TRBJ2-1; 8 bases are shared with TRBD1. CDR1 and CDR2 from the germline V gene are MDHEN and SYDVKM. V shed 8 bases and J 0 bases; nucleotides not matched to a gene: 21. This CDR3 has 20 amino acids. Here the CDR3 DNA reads TGTGCCAGCTCCTCAGTGTGGGACAGGAGTCTAGGGGTCTCCTACAATGAGCAGTTCTTC. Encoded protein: CASSSVWDRSLGVSYNEQFF.

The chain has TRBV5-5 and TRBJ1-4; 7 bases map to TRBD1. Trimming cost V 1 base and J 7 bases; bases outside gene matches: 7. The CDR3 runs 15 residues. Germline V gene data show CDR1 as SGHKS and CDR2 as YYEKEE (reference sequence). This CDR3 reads CASSLLTGLGEKLFF. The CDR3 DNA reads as TGTGCCAGCAGCTTGCTGACAGGGCTGGGTGAAAAACTGTTTTTT.

The CDR3 loop is CASSNPTGSGTEAFF. Here the CDR3 DNA reads TGTGCCAGCAGTAACCCCACAGGGTCTGGGACTGAAGCTTTCTTT. The chain combines TRBV6-5 with TRBJ1-1, with D perhaps TRBD1 (6 bases). The CDR3 has 15 residues. V lost 5 bases, J lost 5 bases, and 18 bases lay in between. Germline CDR1 reads MNHEY; CDR2 reads SVGAGI.

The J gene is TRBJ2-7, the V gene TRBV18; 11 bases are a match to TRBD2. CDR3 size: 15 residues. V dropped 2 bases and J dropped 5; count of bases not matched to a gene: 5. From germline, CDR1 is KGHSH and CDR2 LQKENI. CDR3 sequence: CASSPASGRSHEQYF. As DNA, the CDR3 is TGTGCCAGCTCACCAGCTAGCGGGAGGTCCCACGAGCAGTACTTC.

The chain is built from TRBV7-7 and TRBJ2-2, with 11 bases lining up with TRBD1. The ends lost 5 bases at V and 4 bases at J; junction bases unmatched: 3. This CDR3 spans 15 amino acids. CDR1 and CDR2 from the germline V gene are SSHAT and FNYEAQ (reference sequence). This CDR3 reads CASSMGTGGTGELFF. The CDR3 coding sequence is TGTGCCAGCAGCATGGGGACAGGGGGCACCGGGGAGCTGTTTTTT.

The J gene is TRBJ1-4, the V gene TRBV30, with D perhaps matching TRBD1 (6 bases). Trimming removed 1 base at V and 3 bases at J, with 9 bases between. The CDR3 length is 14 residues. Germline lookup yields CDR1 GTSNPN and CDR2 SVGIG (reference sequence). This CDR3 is CAWSGGGSNEKLFF. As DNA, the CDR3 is TGTGCCTGGAGTGGGGGGGGCTCTAATGAAAAACTGTTTTTT.

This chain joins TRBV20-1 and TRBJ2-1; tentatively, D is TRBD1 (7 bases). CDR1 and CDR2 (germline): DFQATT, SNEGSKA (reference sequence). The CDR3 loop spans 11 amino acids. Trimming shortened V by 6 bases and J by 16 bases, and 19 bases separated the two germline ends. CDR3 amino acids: CSARGDSSPFF. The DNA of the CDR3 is TGCAGTGCCAGGGGGGACAGTAGTCCCTTCTTC.

Here the CDR3 reads CASSPSGLAAHEQYF. The CDR3 nucleotides are TGTGCCAGCAGCCCCTCAGGACTAGCGGCCCACGAGCAGTACTTC. The chain recombines TRBV5-6 with TRBJ2-7; 10 nucleotides line up with TRBD2. Germline-derived CDR1 and CDR2 are SGHDT and YYEEEE. The CDR3 totals 15 residues. The V and J ends lost 4 bases and 5 bases, in that order; junction bases with no gene match: 9.

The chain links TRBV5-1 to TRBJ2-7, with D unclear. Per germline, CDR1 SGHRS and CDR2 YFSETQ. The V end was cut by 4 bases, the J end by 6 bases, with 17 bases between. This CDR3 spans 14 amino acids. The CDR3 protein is CASSLLRGQGEQYF. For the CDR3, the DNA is TGCGCCAGCAGCCTTCTCCGTGGGCAAGGCGAGCAGTACTTC. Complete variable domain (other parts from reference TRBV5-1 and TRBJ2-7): KAGVTQTPRYLIKTRGQQVTLSCSPISGHRSVSWYQQTPGQGLQFLFEYFSETQRNKGNFPGRFSGRQFSNSRSEMNVSTLELGDSALYLCASSLLRGQGEQYFGPGTRLTVT.

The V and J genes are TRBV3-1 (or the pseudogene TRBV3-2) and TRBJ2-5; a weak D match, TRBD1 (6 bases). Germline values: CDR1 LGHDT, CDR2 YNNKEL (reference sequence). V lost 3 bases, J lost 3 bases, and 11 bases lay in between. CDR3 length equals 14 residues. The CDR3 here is CASSHRQAKETQYF. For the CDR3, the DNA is TGTGCCAGCAGCCACCGACAGGCCAAAGAGACCCAGTACTTC.

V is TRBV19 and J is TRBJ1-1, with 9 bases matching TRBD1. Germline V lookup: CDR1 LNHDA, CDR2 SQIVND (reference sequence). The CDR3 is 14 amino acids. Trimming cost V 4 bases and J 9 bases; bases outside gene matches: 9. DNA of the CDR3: TGTGCCAGTAGTACAGATACAGGGGGCAACCAAGCTTTCTTT. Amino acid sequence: CASSTDTGGNQAFF.